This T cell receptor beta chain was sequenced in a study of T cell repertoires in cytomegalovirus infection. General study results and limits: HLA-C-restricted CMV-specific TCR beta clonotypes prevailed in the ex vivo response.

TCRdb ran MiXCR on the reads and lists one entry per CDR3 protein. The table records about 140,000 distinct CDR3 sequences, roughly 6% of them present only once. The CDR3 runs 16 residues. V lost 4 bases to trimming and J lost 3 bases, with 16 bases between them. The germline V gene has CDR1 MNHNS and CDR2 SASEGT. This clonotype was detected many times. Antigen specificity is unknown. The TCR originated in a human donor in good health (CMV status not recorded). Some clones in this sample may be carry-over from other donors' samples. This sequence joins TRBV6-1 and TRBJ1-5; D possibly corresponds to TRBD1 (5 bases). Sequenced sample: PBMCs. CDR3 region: CASSGTSRGPNQPQHF. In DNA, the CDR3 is TGTGCCAGCAGTGGGACTTCGAGGGGCCCCAATCAGCCCCAGCATTTT.